Shown below are 10 T cell receptor beta chains from a single sample sequenced in a study of response to subunit inactivated influenza vaccine. Via MiXCR, TCRdb re-called the RT-PCR reads, giving one row per CDR3 protein. The sample has roughly 670,000 distinct CDR3 sequences, around 15% seen once. The specimen comprised PBMCs from blood, sampled around two weeks before vaccination. All receptors come from a man in his fifties or sixties who received an inactivated influenza vaccine.

This clonotype was seen only a few times. J is TRBJ1-5 and V is TRBV12-3 or TRBV12-4, with 8 bases identical to TRBD1. This CDR3 region has 16 residues. The J segment lost 1 base and the V segment lost 6 bases, leaving 8 bases of the junction unmatched. The chain's CDR3 is CASSLSRDRSNQPQHF. The CDR3, as DNA: TGTGCCAGCAGCCTCAGCCGGGACAGGAGCAATCAGCCCCAGCATTTT.

In this sample, this clonotype turned up a few times. This rearrangement joins TRBV9 to TRBJ2-3; 7 bases are a match to TRBD1. V gave up 6 bases and J gave up 2 bases; unmatched junction bases: 6. CDR3 length: 14 residues. CDR1 and CDR2 (germline): SGDLS, YYNGEE. The CDR3 DNA reads TGTGCCAGCACCCCGGGACAGCTCACAGATACGCAGTATTTT. It specifies CASTPGQLTDTQYF.

This clonotype has only a few counts. The chain uses TRBV5-6 and TRBJ2-7; no reliable D call. Trimming took off 3 bases at V and 2 bases at J, with 12 bases between the two ends. The CDR3 covers 14 residues. Germline-derived CDR1 and CDR2 are SGHDT and YYEEEE. The CDR3 region is CASSSSTRTYEQYF. The CDR3 DNA sequence: TGTGCCAGCAGCTCCTCGACCAGAACCTACGAGCAGTACTTC.

The chain combines TRBV3-1 with TRBJ2-1, with 13 positions matching TRBD2. V dropped 1 base and J dropped 3; count of bases not matched to a gene: 15. CDR3 length equals 21 residues. Germline V gene data show CDR1 as LGHDT and CDR2 as YNNKEL (reference sequence). CDR3 protein: CASSQVRRLAGGQSNYNEQFF. The CDR3 DNA sequence: TGTGCCAGCAGCCAAGTGAGGAGACTAGCGGGAGGCCAAAGTAACTACAATGAGCAGTTCTTC.

This clonotype was observed a few times. J is TRBJ2-5 and V is TRBV14; maybe TRBD2 (6 bases). The V gene's germline CDR1 is SGHDN and CDR2 FVKESK. Trimming cost V 4 bases and J 5 bases, with 17 bases left between them. The CDR3 runs 15 residues. CDR3 protein: CASSPWTGGVETQYF. CDR3 nucleotide sequence: TGTGCCAGCAGCCCTTGGACGGGCGGGGTTGAGACCCAGTACTTC.

The V call is TRBV7-2, the J call TRBJ1-1; D may be TRBD1 (5 bases). CDR3 length equals 14 residues. V was cut by 1 base and J by 7 bases, with 13 bases left in between. Germline-derived CDR1 and CDR2 are SGHTA and FQGNSA. The CDR3 here is CASSLVEGLGEAFF. CDR3 coding DNA: TGTGCCAGCAGCTTAGTTGAGGGGCTCGGTGAAGCTTTCTTT. The whole variable domain, remainder taken from reference TRBV7-2 and TRBJ1-1, is GAGVSQSPSNKVTEKGKDVELRCDPISGHTALYWYRQSLGQGLEFLIYFQGNSAPDKSGLPSDRFSAERTGGSVSTLTIQRTQQEDSAVYLCASSLVEGLGEAFFGQGTRLTVV.

The CDR3 here is CASSVGAAVNEKLFF. The CDR3 nucleotides read TGTGCCAGCAGCGTAGGCGCGGCGGTGAATGAAAAACTGTTTTTT. The chain links TRBV9 to TRBJ1-4; no clear D. The V gene's germline CDR1 is SGDLS and CDR2 YYNGEE. The CDR3 is made up of 15 amino acids. The V gene lost 0 bases and the J gene lost 5 bases, with 11 bases spanning the gap.

The chain recombines TRBV18 with TRBJ2-5; TRBD2 might be the D (5 bases). Trimming removed 5 bases from V and 10 bases from J, with 23 bases in between. Looked up from germline, CDR1 is KGHSH and CDR2 is LQKENI. This CDR3 is 15 amino acids long. The CDR3 region is CASSASTDRAAGQYF. CDR3 sequence (DNA): TGTGCCAGCTCAGCCTCCACTGACCGGGCCGCGGGCCAGTACTTC.

This clonotype was seen ten or more times. The chain recombines TRBV5-5 with TRBJ1-2, with 11 nucleotides matching TRBD1. The CDR3 is 15 residues long. Germline V gives CDR1 SGHKS, CDR2 YYEKEE (reference sequence). The trim removed 4 bases at V and 4 bases at J, leaving 6 bases unmatched. CDR3: CASSPRGQGVYGYTF. DNA of the CDR3: TGTGCCAGCAGCCCCCGGGGACAGGGGGTCTATGGCTACACCTTC. The full variable domain, in which reference TRBV5-5 and TRBJ1-2 provide the parts outside the CDR3, is DAGVTQSPTHLIKTRGQQVTLRCSPISGHKSVSWYQQVLGQGPQFIFQYYEKEERGRGNFPDRFSARQFPNYSSELNVNALLLGDSALYLCASSPRGQGVYGYTFGSGTRLTVV.

The CDR3 region is CASSWSEANEQFF. Here the CDR3 DNA reads TGCGCCAGCAGCTGGTCCGAAGCAAATGAGCAGTTCTTC. This chain uses TRBV5-1 with TRBJ2-1; D remains unclear. There are 13 residues in the CDR3. Trimming took off 3 bases at V and 7 bases at J, with 11 bases between the two ends. In germline, CDR1 is SGHRS, CDR2 YFSETQ.